This record covers a single T cell receptor (beta chain). Its cognate antigen has yet to be identified. Per-base quality was not reported, and no clone a single base away is much larger than it. What the time point label conveys for this sample: week 5, during vaccination. A 20-mer mutant IDH1 peptide at 300 micrograms in Montanide made up each vaccine dose, which was injected subcutaneously together with topical imiquimod. All donors had newly diagnosed IDH1-mutant astrocytomas of WHO grade 3 or 4 that showed loss of nuclear ATRX. The samples were drawn from NOA16, a multicentre, single-arm, open-label phase I trial in Germany that tested a mutant IDH1 peptide vaccine in humans for the first time. Genomic DNA for TCRB sequencing was isolated from EDTA blood with the DNeasy Blood and Tissue Kit. The library was generated by the immunoSEQ multiplex PCR assay. Following the manufacturer's protocol, the hsTCRB Kit was used to amplify rearranged TCR beta chain sequences. TCRB libraries were sequenced on an Illumina MiSeq. In the original analysis: Demultiplexing, trimming and gene mapping were performed with the kit vendor's proprietary platform. The clones in this table, taken by TCRdb from immuneACCESS, are in-frame only. Not every clone is retained; where verified, under half of the shortfall comes from an unresolved V gene, and the cause of the rest is unknown. The V and J calls and the clone size are those of that table, but D and trimming were determined from the DNA. The sample table contains over 50,000 clones; only one count was recorded for more than 80% of them. Around 4.4% of the sample comes from the top ten.

The data originate from a study of a mutant IDH1 vaccine in newly diagnosed glioma (dated by TCRdb to the early 2020s). The study in broad terms: Patients received eight vaccinations in weeks 1, 3, 5, 7, 11, 15, 19 and 23, corresponding to visits V03 through V10. Vaccination started 4-6 weeks after radiotherapy alone, or was given together with temozolomide cycles in the groups whose treatment included chemotherapy. Of the roughly 33 treated patients, around 60% were male and around 40% were female, and a mean age of roughly 40 years was recorded. Prior to enrollment, standard therapy consisting of radiotherapy alone, temozolomide alone, or radiochemotherapy with temozolomide had been administered to patients, with the combination being received by most patients. Peripheral blood was drawn at six visits: V03 (baseline), V05, V07, V10, V12 and V13. Longitudinal TCRB deep sequencing was performed for about two dozen treated patients wherever samples were available for exploratory analyses.

The CDR3 covers 13 residues, taking in both the cysteine and the phenylalanine. Of all the DNA, just the CDR3 is kept, 39 bases in frame from base 1. CDR1 SNHLY and CDR2 FYNNEI were looked up in the germline V gene. The V and J ends are trimmed by 7 bases and 1 base, leaving 8 bases between them. The research as a whole found: PBMC samples for TCRB deep sequencing were selected based on availability. Pseudoprogression appeared unrelated to alterations in the top peripheral T cell clonotypes detected by TCRB sequencing. According to the authors, sample limitations meant that analyses of patient blood samples could not be reproduced. Vaccine-induced immune responses across multiple MHC alleles were detected in 85% to 95% of patients.

The chain links TRBV2 with TRBJ2-1; no D segment can be confidently identified. The sequence derives from a woman aged 40 to 49 with glioma. Sequenced here: PBMCs, sampled from a glioma patient whose treatment included an IDH1 peptide vaccine. In nucleotide form, the sequence is TGTGCCAGCATTTCCAGGTCCTACAATGAGCAGTTCTTC. Its protein product is CASISRSYNEQFF.